This entry features one T cell receptor beta chain sequence. Its antigen is unknown. Looked up from germline, CDR1 is SGHTS and CDR2 is YDEGEE. The CDR3 is 15 residues long. V was trimmed by 6 bases and J by 2 bases, leaving 15 bases between them. The data belong to a study of T cell responses to AZD1222 COVID-19 vaccine. Sequencing was performed with immunoSEQ multiplex PCR; in TCRdb, only in-frame clones are kept and a portion is missing. The data contain 140,000 to 150,000 clones, around 93% of them singletons. Study results and caveats: Unmutated variant regions are reportedly targeted by nearly half of spike-specific TCRs.

The TCR originated in an adult in good health. The chain links TRBV5-8 to TRBJ1-5; no clear D gene. The sample here was peripheral blood, taken on day 0 of AZD1222 vaccination. In nucleotides, the CDR3 is TGTGCCAGCACTCGATTTGAACGGGGCAATCAGCCCCAGCATTTT. Amino acids: CASTRFERGNQPQHF. The full variable domain, completed using reference TRBV5-8 and TRBJ1-5, is EAGVTQSPTHLIKTRGQQATLRCSPISGHTSVYWYQQALGLGLQFLLWYDEGEERNRGNFPPRFSGRQFPNYSSELNVNALELEDSALYLCASTRFERGNQPQHFGDGTRLSIL.